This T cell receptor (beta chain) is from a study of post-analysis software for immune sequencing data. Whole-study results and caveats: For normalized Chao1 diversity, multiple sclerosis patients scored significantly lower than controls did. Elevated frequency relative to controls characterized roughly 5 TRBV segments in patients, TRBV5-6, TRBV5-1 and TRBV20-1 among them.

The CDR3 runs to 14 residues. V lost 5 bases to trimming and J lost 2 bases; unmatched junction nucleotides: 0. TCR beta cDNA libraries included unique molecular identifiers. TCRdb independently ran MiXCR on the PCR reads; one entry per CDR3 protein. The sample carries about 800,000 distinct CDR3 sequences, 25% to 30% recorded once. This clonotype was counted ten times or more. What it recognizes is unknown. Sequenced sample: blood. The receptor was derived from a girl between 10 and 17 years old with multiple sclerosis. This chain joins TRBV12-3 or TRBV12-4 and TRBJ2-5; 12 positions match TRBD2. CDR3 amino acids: CASSGLAGQETQYF. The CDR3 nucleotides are TGTGCCAGCAGTGGACTAGCGGGACAAGAGACCCAGTACTTC.